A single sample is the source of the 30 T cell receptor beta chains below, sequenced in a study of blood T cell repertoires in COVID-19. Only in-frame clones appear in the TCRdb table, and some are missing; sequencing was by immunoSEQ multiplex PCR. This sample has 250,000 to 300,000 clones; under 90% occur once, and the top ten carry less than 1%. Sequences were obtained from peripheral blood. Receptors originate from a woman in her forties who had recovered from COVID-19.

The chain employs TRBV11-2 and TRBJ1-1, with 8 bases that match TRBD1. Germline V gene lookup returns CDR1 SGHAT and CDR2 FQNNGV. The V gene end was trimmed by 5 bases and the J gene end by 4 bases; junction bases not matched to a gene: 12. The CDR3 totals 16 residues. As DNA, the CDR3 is TGTGCCAGCAGCATCCACCAGGGGGCGATGGGCACTGAAGCTTTCTTT. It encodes CASSIHQGAMGTEAFF.

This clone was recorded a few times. The CDR3 DNA follows: TGTGCCAGCAGCACACGGACGGGAACCTACGAGCAGTACTTC. Amino acid sequence: CASSTRTGTYEQYF. The chain is built from TRBV7-9 and TRBJ2-7; a weak D match, TRBD2 (5 bases). The CDR3 consists of 14 residues. V lost 5 bases and J 2 bases, leaving 13 bases between the germline ends. Germline V lookup: CDR1 SEHNR, CDR2 FQNEAQ (reference sequence).

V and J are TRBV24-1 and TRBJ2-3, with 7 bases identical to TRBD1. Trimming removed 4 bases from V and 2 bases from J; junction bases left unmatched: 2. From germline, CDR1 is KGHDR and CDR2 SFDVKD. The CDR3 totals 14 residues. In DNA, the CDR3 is TGTGCCACCAGTGAGACAGGGCCCACAGATACGCAGTATTTT. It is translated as CATSETGPTDTQYF.

The CDR3 sequence is CASSQARSLAPSSPDTQYF. Here the CDR3 DNA reads TGCGCCAGCAGCCAAGCGAGGTCCCTGGCACCTTCGTCCCCAGATACGCAGTATTTT. The chain recombines TRBV4-1 with TRBJ2-3, with D uncertain. In germline, CDR1 is MGHRA, CDR2 YSYEKL. Trimming removed 1 base at V and 4 bases at J, with 24 bases between. The CDR3 has 19 residues.

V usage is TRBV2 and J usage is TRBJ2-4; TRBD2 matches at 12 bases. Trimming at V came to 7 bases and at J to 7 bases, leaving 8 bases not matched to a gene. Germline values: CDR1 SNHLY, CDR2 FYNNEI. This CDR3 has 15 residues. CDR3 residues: CASNPPSGRGNIQYF. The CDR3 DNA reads TGTGCCAGCAACCCTCCTAGCGGGAGGGGCAACATTCAGTACTTC.

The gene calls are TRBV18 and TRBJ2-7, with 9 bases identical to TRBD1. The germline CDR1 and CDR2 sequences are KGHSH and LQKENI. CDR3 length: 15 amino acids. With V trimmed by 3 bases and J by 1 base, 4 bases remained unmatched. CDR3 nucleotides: TGTGCCAGCTCACCTAGGGACAGGGTGTCCTACGAGCAGTACTTC. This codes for CASSPRDRVSYEQYF. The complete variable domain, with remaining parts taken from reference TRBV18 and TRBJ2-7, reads NAGVMQNPRHLVRRRGQEARLRCSPMKGHSHVYWYRQLPEEGLKFMVYLQKENIIDESGMPKERFSAEFPKEGPSILRIQQVVRGDSAAYFCASSPRDRVSYEQYFGPGTRLTVT.

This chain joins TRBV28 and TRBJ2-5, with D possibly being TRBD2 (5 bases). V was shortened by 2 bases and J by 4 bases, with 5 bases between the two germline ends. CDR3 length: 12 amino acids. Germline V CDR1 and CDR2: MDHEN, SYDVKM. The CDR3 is CASSLAGETQYF. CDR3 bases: TGTGCCAGCAGTTTAGCGGGAGAGACCCAGTACTTC.

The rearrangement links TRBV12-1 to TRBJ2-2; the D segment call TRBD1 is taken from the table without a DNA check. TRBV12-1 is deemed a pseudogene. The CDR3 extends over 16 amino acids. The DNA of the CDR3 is TGTGCCAGCAGCTTTGCGGGGACAAATACCACCGGGGAGCTGTTTTTT. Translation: CASSFAGTNTTGELFF.

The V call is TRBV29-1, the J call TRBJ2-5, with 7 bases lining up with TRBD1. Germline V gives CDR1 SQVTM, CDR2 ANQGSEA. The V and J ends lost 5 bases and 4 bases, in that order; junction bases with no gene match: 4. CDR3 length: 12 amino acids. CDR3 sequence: CSVRDSGETQYF. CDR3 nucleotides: TGCAGCGTTCGGGACAGTGGAGAGACCCAGTACTTC.

The CDR3 region has the DNA TGTGCCACCAGTGATTTGGAGGGAGGGGAGACCCAGTACTTC. As protein: CATSDLEGGETQYF. The V and J genes are TRBV24-1 and TRBJ2-5; TRBD2 aligns across 7 bases. The CDR3 is 14 amino acids. Germline V CDR1 and CDR2: KGHDR, SFDVKD. J was trimmed by 5 bases and V by 0 bases; bases with no gene match: 2.

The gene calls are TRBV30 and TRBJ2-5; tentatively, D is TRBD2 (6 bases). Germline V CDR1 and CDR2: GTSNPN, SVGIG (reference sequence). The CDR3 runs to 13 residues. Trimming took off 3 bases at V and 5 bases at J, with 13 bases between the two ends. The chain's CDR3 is CAWSPGAGETQYF. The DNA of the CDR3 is TGTGCCTGGAGCCCTGGGGCGGGGGAGACCCAGTACTTC.

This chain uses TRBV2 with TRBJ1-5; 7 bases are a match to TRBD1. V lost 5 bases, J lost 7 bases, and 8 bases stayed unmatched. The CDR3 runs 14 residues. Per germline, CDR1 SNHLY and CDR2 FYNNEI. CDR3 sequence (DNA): TGTGCCAGCAGTTTCGGACAGGAACGACAGCCCCAGCATTTT. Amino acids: CASSFGQERQPQHF. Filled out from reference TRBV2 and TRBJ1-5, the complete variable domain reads EPEVTQTPSHQVTQMGQEVILRCVPISNHLYFYWYRQILGQKVEFLVSFYNNEISEKSEIFDDQFSVERPDGSNFTLKIRSTKLEDSAMYFCASSFGQERQPQHFGDGTRLSIL.

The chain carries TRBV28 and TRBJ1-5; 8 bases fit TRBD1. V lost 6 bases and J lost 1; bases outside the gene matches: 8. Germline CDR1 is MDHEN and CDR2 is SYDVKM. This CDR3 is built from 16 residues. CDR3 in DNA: TGTGCCAGCAGCTGGGCCCAGGGGGCCAGCAATCAGCCCCAGCATTTT. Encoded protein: CASSWAQGASNQPQHF.

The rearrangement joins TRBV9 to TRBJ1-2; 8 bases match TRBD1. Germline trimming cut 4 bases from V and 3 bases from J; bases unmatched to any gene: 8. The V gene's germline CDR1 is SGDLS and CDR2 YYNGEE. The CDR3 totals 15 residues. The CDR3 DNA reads TGTGCCAGCAGCCCTACCGACAGGGGACACTATGGCTACACCTTC. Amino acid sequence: CASSPTDRGHYGYTF.

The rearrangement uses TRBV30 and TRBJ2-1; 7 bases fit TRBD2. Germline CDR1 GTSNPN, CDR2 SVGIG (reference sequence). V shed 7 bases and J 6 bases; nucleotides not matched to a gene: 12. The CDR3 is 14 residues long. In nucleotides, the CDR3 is TGTGCCTCCGGGGCTAGCGGATCTCCCAATGAGCAGTTCTTC. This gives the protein CASGASGSPNEQFF.

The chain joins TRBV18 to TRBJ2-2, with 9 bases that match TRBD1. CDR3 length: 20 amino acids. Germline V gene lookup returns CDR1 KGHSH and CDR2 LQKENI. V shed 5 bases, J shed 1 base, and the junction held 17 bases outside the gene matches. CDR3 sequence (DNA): TGTGCCAGCTCATCACTCCGGGACAGGGTTTATTCCAGGAACACCGGGGAGCTGTTTTTT. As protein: CASSSLRDRVYSRNTGELFF.

CDR3 residues: CASSEFEDEQFF. DNA of the CDR3: TGTGCCAGCAGTGAATTCGAGGATGAGCAGTTCTTC. The chain uses TRBV2 and TRBJ2-1; D is unclear. This CDR3 is built from 12 residues. Per the germline V gene, CDR1 is SNHLY and CDR2 is FYNNEI. Trimming cost V 2 bases and J 8 bases, with 7 bases left between them.

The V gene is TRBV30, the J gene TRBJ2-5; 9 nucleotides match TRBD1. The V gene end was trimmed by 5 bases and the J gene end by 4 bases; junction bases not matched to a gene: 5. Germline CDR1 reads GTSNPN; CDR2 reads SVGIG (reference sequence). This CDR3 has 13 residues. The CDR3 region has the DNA TGTGCCTGGGACCCGACAGGGGGAGAGACCCAGTACTTC. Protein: CAWDPTGGETQYF. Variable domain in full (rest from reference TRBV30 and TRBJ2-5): SQTIHQWPATLVQPVGSPLSLECTVEGTSNPNLYWYRQAAGRGLQLLFYSVGIGQISSEVPQNLSASRPQDRQFILSSKKLLLSDSGFYLCAWDPTGGETQYFGPGTRLLVL.

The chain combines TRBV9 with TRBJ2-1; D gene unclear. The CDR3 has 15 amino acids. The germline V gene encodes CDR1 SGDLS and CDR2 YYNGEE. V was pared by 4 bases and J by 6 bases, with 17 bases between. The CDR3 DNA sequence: TGTGCCAGCAGCCTGACGCCCGGCAGCGCCAATGAGCAGTTCTTC. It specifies CASSLTPGSANEQFF.

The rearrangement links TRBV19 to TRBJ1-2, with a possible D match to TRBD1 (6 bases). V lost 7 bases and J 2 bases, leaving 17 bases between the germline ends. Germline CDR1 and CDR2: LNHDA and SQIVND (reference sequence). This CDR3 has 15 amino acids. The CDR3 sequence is CASTVMITGNYGYTF. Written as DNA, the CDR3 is TGTGCCAGTACGGTCATGATAACAGGGAACTATGGCTACACCTTC.

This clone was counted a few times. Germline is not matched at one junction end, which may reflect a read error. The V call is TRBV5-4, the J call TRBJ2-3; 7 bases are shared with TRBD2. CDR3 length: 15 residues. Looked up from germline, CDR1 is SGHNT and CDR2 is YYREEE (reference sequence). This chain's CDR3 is CPPPNSVGRADTQYF. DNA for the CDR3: TGCCCCCCACCCAATAGCGTAGGGAGGGCAGATACGCAGTATTTT.

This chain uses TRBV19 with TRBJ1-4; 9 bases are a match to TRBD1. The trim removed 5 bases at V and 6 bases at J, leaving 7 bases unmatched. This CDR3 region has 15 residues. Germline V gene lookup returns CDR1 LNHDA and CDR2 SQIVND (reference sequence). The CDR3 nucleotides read TGTGCCAGTAGTCCAGGACAGGGGAGAGATGAAAAACTGTTTTTT. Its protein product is CASSPGQGRDEKLFF.

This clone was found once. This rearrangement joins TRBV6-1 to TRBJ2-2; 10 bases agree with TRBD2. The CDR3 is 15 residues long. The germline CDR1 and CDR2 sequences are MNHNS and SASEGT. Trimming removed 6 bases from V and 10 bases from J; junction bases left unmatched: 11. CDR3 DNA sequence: TGTGCCAGCAGACCCCTCCTAAGCGGGAGGGAGGAGCTGTTTTTT. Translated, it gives CASRPLLSGREELFF.

The CDR3 loop is CASSPPSSGRGTEAFF. CDR3 coding DNA: TGTGCCAGCTCACCACCGAGTTCAGGGAGGGGGACTGAAGCTTTCTTT. The genes are TRBV18 and TRBJ1-1; perhaps TRBD1 as D (6 bases). Germline V gives CDR1 KGHSH, CDR2 LQKENI. The CDR3 is 16 amino acids. Deletions cut 0 bases from V and 5 bases from J, with 16 bases between.

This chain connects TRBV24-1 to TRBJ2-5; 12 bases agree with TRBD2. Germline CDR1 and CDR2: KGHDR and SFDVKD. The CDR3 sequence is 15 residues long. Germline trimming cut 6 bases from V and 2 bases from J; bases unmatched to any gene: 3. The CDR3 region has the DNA TGTGCCACCAGTAGGACTAGCGGGAATCAAGAGACCCAGTACTTC. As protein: CATSRTSGNQETQYF.

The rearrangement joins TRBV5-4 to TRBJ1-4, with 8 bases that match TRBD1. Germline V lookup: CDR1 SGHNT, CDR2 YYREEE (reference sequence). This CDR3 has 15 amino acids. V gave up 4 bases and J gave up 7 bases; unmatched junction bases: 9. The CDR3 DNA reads TGTGCCAGCAGCCTTACCGGGACAGGAGGTGAAAAACTGTTTTTT. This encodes CASSLTGTGGEKLFF.

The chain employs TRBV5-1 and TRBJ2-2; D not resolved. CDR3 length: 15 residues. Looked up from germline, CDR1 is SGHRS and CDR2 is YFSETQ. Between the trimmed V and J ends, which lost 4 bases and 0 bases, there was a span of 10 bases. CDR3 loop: CASSLLPANTGELFF. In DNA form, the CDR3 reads TGCGCCAGCAGCCTACTACCCGCGAACACCGGGGAGCTGTTTTTT.

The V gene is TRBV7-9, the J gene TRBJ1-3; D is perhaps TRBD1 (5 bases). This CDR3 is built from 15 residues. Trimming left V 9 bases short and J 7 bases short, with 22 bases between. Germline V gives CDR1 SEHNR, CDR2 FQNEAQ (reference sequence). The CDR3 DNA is TGTGCCAGTTTTCCGGGGGGGACCGTCGGGAACACCATATATTTT. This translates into CASFPGGTVGNTIYF.

The CDR3 nucleotides read TGTGCCAGCGGGAGGGGAATTGAAGAGACCCAGTACTTC. Its translation is CASGRGIEETQYF. The chain uses TRBV6-5 and TRBJ2-5; TRBD2 matches 7 bases. J lost 3 bases, V lost 8 bases, and 6 bases had no gene match. The CDR3 sequence is 13 residues long. Germline values: CDR1 MNHEY, CDR2 SVGAGI.

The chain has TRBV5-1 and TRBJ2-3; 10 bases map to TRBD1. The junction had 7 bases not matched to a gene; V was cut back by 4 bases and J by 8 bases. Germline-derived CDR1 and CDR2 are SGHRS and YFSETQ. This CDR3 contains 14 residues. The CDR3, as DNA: TGCGCCAGCAGCGCCGGGACAGGGGACCTTACGCAGTATTTT. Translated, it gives CASSAGTGDLTQYF.